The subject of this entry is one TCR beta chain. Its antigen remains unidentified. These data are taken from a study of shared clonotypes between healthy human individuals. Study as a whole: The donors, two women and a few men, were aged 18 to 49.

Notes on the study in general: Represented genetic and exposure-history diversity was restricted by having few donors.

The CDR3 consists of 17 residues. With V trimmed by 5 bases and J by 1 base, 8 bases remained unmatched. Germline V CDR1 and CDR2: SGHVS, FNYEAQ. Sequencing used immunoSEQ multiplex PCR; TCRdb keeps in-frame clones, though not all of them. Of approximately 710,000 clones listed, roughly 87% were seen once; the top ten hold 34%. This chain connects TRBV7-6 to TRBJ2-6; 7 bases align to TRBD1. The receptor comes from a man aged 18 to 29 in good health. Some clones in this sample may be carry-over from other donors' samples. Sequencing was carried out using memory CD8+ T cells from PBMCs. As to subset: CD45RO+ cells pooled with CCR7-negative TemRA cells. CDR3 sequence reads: CASSPGQLPSGANVLTF. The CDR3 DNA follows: TGTGCCAGCAGCCCGGGACAGTTACCGTCTGGGGCCAACGTCCTGACTTTC. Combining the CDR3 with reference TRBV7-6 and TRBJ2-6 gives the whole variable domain GAGVSQSPRYKVTKRGQDVALRCDPISGHVSLYWYRQALGQGPEFLTYFNYEAQQDKSGLPNDRFSAERPEGSISTLTIQRTEQRDSAMYRCASSPGQLPSGANVLTFGAGSRLTVL.